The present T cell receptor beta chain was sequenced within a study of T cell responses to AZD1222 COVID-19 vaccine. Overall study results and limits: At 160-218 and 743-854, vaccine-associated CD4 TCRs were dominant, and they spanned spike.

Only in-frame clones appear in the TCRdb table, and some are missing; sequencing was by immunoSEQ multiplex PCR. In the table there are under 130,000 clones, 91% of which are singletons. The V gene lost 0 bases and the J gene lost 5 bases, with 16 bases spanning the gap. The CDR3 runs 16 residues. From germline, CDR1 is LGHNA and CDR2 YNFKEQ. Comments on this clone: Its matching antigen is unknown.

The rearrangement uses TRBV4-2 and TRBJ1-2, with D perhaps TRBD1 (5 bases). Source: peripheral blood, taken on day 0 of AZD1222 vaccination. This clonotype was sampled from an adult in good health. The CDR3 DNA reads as TGTGCCAGCAGCCAAGAGACCGCCGCAGGGCCGTATGGCTACACCTTC. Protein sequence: CASSQETAAGPYGYTF.